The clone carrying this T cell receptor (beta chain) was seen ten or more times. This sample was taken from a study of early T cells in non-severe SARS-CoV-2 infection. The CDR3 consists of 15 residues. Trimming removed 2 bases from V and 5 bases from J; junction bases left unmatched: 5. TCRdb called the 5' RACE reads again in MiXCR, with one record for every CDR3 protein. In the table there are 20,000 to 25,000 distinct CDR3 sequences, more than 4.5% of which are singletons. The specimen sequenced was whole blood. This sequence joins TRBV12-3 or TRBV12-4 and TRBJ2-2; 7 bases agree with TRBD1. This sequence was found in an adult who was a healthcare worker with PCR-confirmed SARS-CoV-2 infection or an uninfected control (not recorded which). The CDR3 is CASSLSGGETGELFF. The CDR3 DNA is TGTGCCAGCAGTTTATCAGGGGGAGAAACCGGGGAGCTGTTTTTT.